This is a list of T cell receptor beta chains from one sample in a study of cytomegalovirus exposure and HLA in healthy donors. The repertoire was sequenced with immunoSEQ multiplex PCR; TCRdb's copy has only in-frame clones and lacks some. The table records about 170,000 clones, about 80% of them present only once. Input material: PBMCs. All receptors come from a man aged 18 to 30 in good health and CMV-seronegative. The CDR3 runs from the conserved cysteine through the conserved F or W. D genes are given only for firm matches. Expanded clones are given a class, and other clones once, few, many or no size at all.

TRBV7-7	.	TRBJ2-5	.	TGTGCTAGCAGCTTCTGGAGGGAAGAGACCCAGTACTTC	CASSFWREETQYF
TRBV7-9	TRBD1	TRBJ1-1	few	TGTGCCAGCAGACAGACAGGGGGCCTAACTGAAGCTTTCTTT	CASRQTGGLTEAFF
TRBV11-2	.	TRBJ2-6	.	TGTGCCAGCAGCCCCCTCTCTGGGGCCAACGTCCTGACTTTC	CASSPLSGANVLTF
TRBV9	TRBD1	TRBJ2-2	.	TGTGCCAGCAGCGACTACCAGGGGGCCAGGGGCGGGGAGCTGTTTTTT	CASSDYQGARGGELFF
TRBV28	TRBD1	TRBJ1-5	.	TGTGCCAGCAGGCCCCACAGGGGACCATATAGCAATCAGCCCCAGCATTTT	CASRPHRGPYSNQPQHF
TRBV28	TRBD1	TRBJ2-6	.	TGTGCCAGCAGTTTTTGGGCTTTGCGGACAGGGGCGACTGGGGCCAACGTCCTGACTTTC	CASSFWALRTGATGANVLTF
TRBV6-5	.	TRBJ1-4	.	TGTGCCAGCACAAGGGCAGGGGAAAAACTGTTTTTT	CASTRAGEKLFF
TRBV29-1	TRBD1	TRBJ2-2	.	TGCAGCGTTAGTCAGGGGGTCCCCGGGGAGCTGTTTTTT	CSVSQGVPGELFF
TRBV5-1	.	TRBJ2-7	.	TGCGCCAGCAGCTTGGGTAAAGGGGGACCCGAGCAGTACTTC	CASSLGKGGPEQYF
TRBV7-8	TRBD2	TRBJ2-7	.	TGTGCCAGCAGGGCGGGGGGTCGATTATCCTACGAGCAGTACTTC	CASRAGGRLSYEQYF
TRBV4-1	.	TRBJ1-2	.	TGCGCCAGCAGCCTTGCAACCGGGGACTATGGCTACACCTTC	CASSLATGDYGYTF
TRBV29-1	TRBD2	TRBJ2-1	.	TGCAGCGTCGGACTAGCGTGGGAGGAAAGTAATGAGCAGTTCTTC	CSVGLAWEESNEQFF
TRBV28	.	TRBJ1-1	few	TGTGCCAGCAGTACATGGCCGGGTGAAGCTTTCTTT	CASSTWPGEAFF
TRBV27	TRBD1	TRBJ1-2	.	TGTGCCAGCAGGGACAGGGGAGTTTCTGGCTACACCTTC	CASRDRGVSGYTF
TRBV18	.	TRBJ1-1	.	TGTGCCAGCTCACCAAGGACAGAGAACACTGAAGCTTTCTTT	CASSPRTENTEAFF
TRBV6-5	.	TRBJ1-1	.	TGTGCCAGCAGTTATCAGTACAGGTCCTACACTGAAGCTTTCTTT	CASSYQYRSYTEAFF
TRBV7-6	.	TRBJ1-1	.	TGTGCCAGCAGCTTAGTCCCGGCGGGCACTGAAGCTTTCTTT	CASSLVPAGTEAFF
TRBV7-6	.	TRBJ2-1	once	TGTGCCAGCACCCCAGGGGCGCAGGGAGGGAAGAGCTCCTACAATGAGCAGTTCTTC	CASTPGAQGGKSSYNEQFF
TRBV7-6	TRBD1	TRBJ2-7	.	TGTGCCAGCAGCTTATCGGGACAGGTTTCGTACGAGCAGTACTTC	CASSLSGQVSYEQYF
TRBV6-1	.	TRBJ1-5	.	TGTGCCAGCAGTGAAGGGTCCCTGGGGCAACGGCCCCAGCATTTT	CASSEGSLGQRPQHF
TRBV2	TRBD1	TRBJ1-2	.	TGTGCCAGCTCGCAGGGGGCGAAAGGCTACACCTTC	CASSQGAKGYTF
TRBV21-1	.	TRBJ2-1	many	TGTGCCAGCACACTACGACGGCAGTTCTTC	CASTLRRQFF
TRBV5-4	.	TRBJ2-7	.	TGTGCCAGCAGCAAGGACAGTTCCTACGAGCAGTACTTC	CASSKDSSYEQYF
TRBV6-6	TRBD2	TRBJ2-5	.	TGTGCCAGCTCTCGGGGGGGGAGGGGAGAGACCCAGTACTTC	CASSRGGRGETQYF
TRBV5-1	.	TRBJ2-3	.	TGCGCCAGCAGCTTGGATCTACCGGATACGCAGTATTTT	CASSLDLPDTQYF
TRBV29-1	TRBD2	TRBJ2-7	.	TGCAGCGTTGCAGCGGGAGGGCCCTCCTACGAGCAGTACTTC	CSVAAGGPSYEQYF
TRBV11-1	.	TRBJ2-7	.	TGTGCCAGCAGGGACACCTCCTACGAGCAGTACTTC	CASRDTSYEQYF
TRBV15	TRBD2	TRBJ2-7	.	TGTGCCACCAGCAGAGAAGCTAGCGGGCCGACCTACGAGCAGTACTTC	CATSREASGPTYEQYF
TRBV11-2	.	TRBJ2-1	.	TGTGCCAGCAGCTTAGAGGTCTGGGGGGAACAAGACCCGTACAATGAGCAGTTCTTC	CASSLEVWGEQDPYNEQFF
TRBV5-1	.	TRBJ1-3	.	TGCGCCAGCAGCTTGGTTCCAGGGAACTCTGGAAACACCATATATTTT	CASSLVPGNSGNTIYF
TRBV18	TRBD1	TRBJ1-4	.	TGTGCCAGCTCACAGGGGGCGAGAGTTGAAAAACTGTTTTTT	CASSQGARVEKLFF
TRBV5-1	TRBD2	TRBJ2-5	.	TGCGCCAGCAGCTTTAACGGGGGGGCCGGAGAGACCCAGTACTTC	CASSFNGGAGETQYF
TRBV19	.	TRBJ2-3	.	TGTGCCAGTAACCCCCGAGGGCGCACAGATACGCAGTATTTT	CASNPRGRTDTQYF
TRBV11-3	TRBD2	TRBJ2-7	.	TGTGCCAGCACGGAGCGGGGAACCTACGAGCAGTACTTC	CASTERGTYEQYF
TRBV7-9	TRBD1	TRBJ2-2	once	TGTGCCAGCAGTCCCGGGACAGGGGGTCCCGGGGAGCTGTTTTTT	CASSPGTGGPGELFF
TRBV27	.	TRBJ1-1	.	TGTGCCAGCAGTTTATCGTCCAGAAACACTGAAGCTTTCTTT	CASSLSSRNTEAFF
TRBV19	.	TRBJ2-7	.	TGTGCCAGCCACCCCATGGGCAGGGAGGACGAGCAGTACTTC	CASHPMGREDEQYF
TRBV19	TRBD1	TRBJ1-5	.	TGTGCCAGTAGTATAGGGGACAGGAAAGATCAGCCCCAGCATTTT	CASSIGDRKDQPQHF
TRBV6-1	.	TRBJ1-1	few	TGTGCCAGCAGTGAACGGGGGTACACTGAAGCTTTCTTT	CASSERGYTEAFF
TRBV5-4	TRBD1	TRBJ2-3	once	TGTGCCAGCAGCCTGGGACAGGGGGCTACAGATACGCAGTATTTT	CASSLGQGATDTQYF
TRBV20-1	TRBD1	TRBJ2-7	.	TGCAGTGGTACAGGGGAACTCGAGCAGTACTTC	CSGTGELEQYF
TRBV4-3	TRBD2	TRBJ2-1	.	TGCGCCAGCAGCCAAGTCCTAGCGGGAGGGCGTAATGAGCAGTTCTTC	CASSQVLAGGRNEQFF
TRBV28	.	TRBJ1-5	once	TGTGCCAGCAGTTTGCGACAGTTAAGCAATCAGCCCCAGCATTTT	CASSLRQLSNQPQHF
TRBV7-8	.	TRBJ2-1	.	TGTGCCAGCAGCCCTCTACGGGGGTTATATGGTGAGCAGTTCTTC	CASSPLRGLYGEQFF
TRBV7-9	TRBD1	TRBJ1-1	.	TGTGCCAGCATCCCGGACAGGGAGAACACTGAAGCTTTCTTT	CASIPDRENTEAFF
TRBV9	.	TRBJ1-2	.	TGTGCCAGCAGCGTATTGGAGGGAGACCGTTTTGGCTACACCTTC	CASSVLEGDRFGYTF
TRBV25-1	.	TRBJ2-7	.	TGTGCCAGCAGTGAGACAGGAACTTTCGAGGAGTACTTC	CASSETGTFEEYF
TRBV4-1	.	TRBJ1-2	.	TGCGCCAGCACTTCGCTGTGGACAGATATCTATGGCTACACCTTC	CASTSLWTDIYGYTF
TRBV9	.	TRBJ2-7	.	TGTGCCAGCAGCGTAGCTACAGGGTGGTCCTACGAGCAGTACTTC	CASSVATGWSYEQYF
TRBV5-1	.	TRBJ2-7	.	TGCGCCAGCAGCTTGGAGGGGTCCCATCTAGGCGAGCAGTACTTC	CASSLEGSHLGEQYF
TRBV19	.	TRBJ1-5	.	TGTGCCAGTAGTATAGGGCAGTTCTATCAGCCCCAGCATTTT	CASSIGQFYQPQHF
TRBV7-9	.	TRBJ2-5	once	TGTGCCAGCAGTCTAACCCCAATGGAGACCCAGTACTTC	CASSLTPMETQYF
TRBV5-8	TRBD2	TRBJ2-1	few	TGTGCCAGCAGCTCGGTGTCTAGCGGGAGTATTTACTACAATGAGCAGTTCTTC	CASSSVSSGSIYYNEQFF
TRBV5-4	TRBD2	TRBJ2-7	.	TGTGCCAGCAGCCCAACGACGGGACTAGCCCTCTACGAGCAGTACTTC	CASSPTTGLALYEQYF
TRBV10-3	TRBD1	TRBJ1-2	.	TGTGCCATCAGTGAGAAGGGGGCTGGGTATGGCTACACCTTC	CAISEKGAGYGYTF
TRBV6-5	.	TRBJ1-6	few	TGTGCCAGCAGTTACTCTCCGACGGGCTATAATTCACCCCTCCACTTT	CASSYSPTGYNSPLHF
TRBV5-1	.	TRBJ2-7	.	TGCGCCAGCAGCTCGGTAGGCGGAGCCTACGAGCAGTACTTC	CASSSVGGAYEQYF
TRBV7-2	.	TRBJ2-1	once	TGTGCCAGCAGCCCTATCCATGAGCAGTTCTTC	CASSPIHEQFF
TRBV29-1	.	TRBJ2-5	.	TGCAGCGTTGAACAAGGAGGAGAGACCCAGTACTTC	CSVEQGGETQYF
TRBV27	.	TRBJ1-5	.	TGTGCCAGCAGTTTCCTTAGAGAAATAAAATCTTCTCAGCCCCAGCATTTT	CASSFLREIKSSQPQHF